Below, 12 T cell receptor beta chains from the same sample are listed, as sequenced in a study of cytomegalovirus exposure and HLA in healthy donors. Primers: 60 Vbeta forward and 13 Jbeta reverse. Measured with immunoSEQ multiplex PCR; TCRdb has only the in-frame clones, and not every one. The sample has more than 100,000 clones. Specimen: PBMCs. The origin of the receptors is a woman in her thirties or forties in good health and CMV-seronegative.

The rearrangement links TRBV7-3 to TRBJ1-2, with TRBD1 matching over 9 bases. The germline V gene encodes CDR1 SGHTA and CDR2 FQGTGA. V was pared by 5 bases and J by 8 bases, with 9 bases of the junction left unmatched. This CDR3 has 14 amino acids. CDR3 sequence: CASSRDRTGAGYTF. As DNA, the CDR3 is TGTGCCAGCAGCCGAGATCGGACAGGGGCAGGCTACACCTTC.

CDR3 nucleotides: TGTGCCAGCAGTGCTCAGGGAACGGTTGGGACTGAAGCTTTCTTT. Amino acid sequence: CASSAQGTVGTEAFF. The V and J genes are TRBV28 and TRBJ1-1; TRBD1 is a possible D gene (5 bases). The CDR3 covers 15 residues. Germline loops: CDR1 MDHEN, CDR2 SYDVKM. The V and J ends lost 5 bases and 5 bases respectively, with 18 bases between them.

This chain connects TRBV20-1 to TRBJ1-1; D is unresolved. Trimming pared 5 bases from V and 9 bases from J, leaving 4 bases between. The CDR3 has 8 amino acids. Per germline, CDR1 DFQATT and CDR2 SNEGSKA (reference sequence). This CDR3 is CSARKAFF. CDR3 coding DNA: TGCAGTGCTCGTAAAGCTTTCTTT.

V and J are TRBV10-3 and TRBJ1-1, with 9 bases that match TRBD1. This CDR3 is 14 amino acids long. CDR1 and CDR2 from the germline V gene are ENHRY and SYGVKD. The V and J ends lost 6 bases and 3 bases, in that order; junction bases with no gene match: 5. CDR3 coding DNA: TGTGCCATCAGAAAACAGGGGGCCGACACTGAAGCTTTCTTT. Residues: CAIRKQGADTEAFF.

The DNA for the CDR3 is TGTGCTAGTGGTTTGGGACAGGGTAAAACTGAAGCTTTCTTT. Encoded protein: CASGLGQGKTEAFF. The chain combines TRBV12-5 with TRBJ1-1; 7 nucleotides line up with TRBD1. Trimming cost V 1 base and J 5 bases; bases outside gene matches: 4. CDR3 length: 14 residues. The germline CDR1 and CDR2 sequences are LGHNT and FRNRAP.

The chain links TRBV5-1 to TRBJ2-2, with 8 bases that match TRBD2. Trimming took 4 bases from V and 2 from J; bases not matched to a gene: 4. This CDR3 spans 15 amino acids. Germline CDR1 is SGHRS and CDR2 is YFSETQ. The CDR3 region is CASSPLAGNTGELFF. DNA for the CDR3: TGCGCCAGCAGCCCCCTAGCGGGTAACACCGGGGAGCTGTTTTTT.

This chain links TRBV4-3 with TRBJ1-4; possible D gene TRBD1, 5 bases. The CDR3 covers 14 residues. Germline loops: CDR1 LGHNA, CDR2 YSLEER. Trimming took off 4 bases at V and 8 bases at J, with 14 bases between the two ends. CDR3 DNA sequence: TGCGCCAGCAGCCGGTTAGGACAAGGGGAAAAACTGTTTTTT. Encoded protein: CASSRLGQGEKLFF.

The rearrangement links TRBV7-2 to TRBJ1-6; unclear D gene. From germline, CDR1 is SGHTA and CDR2 FQGNSA. Trimming removed 4 bases from V and 7 bases from J, with 8 bases in between. The CDR3 sequence is 13 residues long. The CDR3 loop is CASSSDGNSPLHF. Written as DNA, the CDR3 is TGTGCCAGCAGCTCTGACGGGAATTCACCCCTCCACTTT.

V gene TRBV19 combines with J gene TRBJ1-2; no clear D gene. V lost 3 bases to trimming and J lost 6 bases, with 14 bases between them. The CDR3 loop spans 14 amino acids. Germline CDR1 reads LNHDA; CDR2 reads SQIVND (reference sequence). The DNA for the CDR3 is TGTGCCAGTAGTATGCCCACCTTAGCACATGGCTACACCTTC. Its protein product is CASSMPTLAHGYTF.

The chain joins TRBV7-3 to TRBJ2-3; D is perhaps TRBD1 (6 bases). This CDR3 is 11 amino acids long. The germline CDR1 and CDR2 sequences are SGHTA and FQGTGA. Trimming took off 11 bases at V and 11 bases at J, with 17 bases between the two ends. The CDR3 protein is CAGSQGRGQYF. The CDR3 DNA reads TGTGCCGGTTCTCAGGGGAGAGGGCAGTATTTT.

V and J are TRBV10-3 and TRBJ2-1, with 8 bases fitting TRBD2. V was pared by 8 bases and J by 1 base, with 7 bases of the junction left unmatched. Germline V CDR1 and CDR2: ENHRY, SYGVKD. The CDR3 loop spans 15 amino acids. CDR3 in amino acids: CAIGQLADSYNEQFF. CDR3 bases: TGTGCCATCGGCCAACTAGCGGATTCCTACAATGAGCAGTTCTTC.

The chain is built from TRBV18 and TRBJ1-1; D is ambiguous. The V gene lost 6 bases and the J gene lost 5 bases, with 13 bases spanning the gap. Germline CDR1 reads KGHSH; CDR2 reads LQKENI. This CDR3 has 13 residues. The CDR3 DNA reads as TGTGCCAGCTCCCTCAACGGGGAAACTGAAGCTTTCTTT. Translating it yields CASSLNGETEAFF.